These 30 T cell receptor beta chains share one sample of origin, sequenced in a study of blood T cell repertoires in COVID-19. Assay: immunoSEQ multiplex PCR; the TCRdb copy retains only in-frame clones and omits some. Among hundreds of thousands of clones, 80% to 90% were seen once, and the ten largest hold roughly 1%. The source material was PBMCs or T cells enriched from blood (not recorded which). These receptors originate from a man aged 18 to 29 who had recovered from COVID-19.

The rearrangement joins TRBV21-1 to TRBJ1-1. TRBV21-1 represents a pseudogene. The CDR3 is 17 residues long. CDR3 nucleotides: TGTGCCAGCAGCCGTAGGGGAGGGATTACCATGAACACTGAAGCTTTCTTT. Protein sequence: CASSRRGGITMNTEAFF.

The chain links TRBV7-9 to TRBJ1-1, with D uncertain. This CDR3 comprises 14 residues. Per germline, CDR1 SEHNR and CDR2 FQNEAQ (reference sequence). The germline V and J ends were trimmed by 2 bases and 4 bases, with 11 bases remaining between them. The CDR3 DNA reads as TGTGCCAGCAGCTTACGTGTGAGCACCACTGAAGCTTTCTTT. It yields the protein CASSLRVSTTEAFF.

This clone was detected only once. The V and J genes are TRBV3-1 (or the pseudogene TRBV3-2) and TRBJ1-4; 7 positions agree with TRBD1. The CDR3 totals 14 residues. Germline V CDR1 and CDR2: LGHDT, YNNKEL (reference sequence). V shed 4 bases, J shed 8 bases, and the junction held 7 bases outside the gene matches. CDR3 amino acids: CASSRGQVSEKLFF. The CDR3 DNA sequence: TGTGCCAGCAGCCGCGGACAGGTATCGGAAAAACTGTTTTTT.

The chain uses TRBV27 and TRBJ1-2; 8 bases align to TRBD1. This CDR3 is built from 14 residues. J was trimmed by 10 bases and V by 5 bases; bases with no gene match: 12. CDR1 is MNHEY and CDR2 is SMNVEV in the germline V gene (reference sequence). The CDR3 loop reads CASSRLGQGGDYTF. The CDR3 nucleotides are TGTGCCAGCAGTCGGCTCGGACAGGGAGGTGACTACACCTTC.

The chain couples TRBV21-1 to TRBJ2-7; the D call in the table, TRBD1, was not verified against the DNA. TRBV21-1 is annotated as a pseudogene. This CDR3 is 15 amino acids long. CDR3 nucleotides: TGTGCCAGCAGCCTCCGGGGACAGGAATCCTACGAGCAGTACTTC. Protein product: CASSLRGQESYEQYF.

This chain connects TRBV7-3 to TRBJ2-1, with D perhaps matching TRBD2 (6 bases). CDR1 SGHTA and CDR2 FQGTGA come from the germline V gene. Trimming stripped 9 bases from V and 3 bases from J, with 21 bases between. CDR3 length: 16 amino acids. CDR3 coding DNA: TGTGCCAGTAGACTGACCAGGCGGGACCTCTACAATGAGCAGTTCTTC. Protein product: CASRLTRRDLYNEQFF.

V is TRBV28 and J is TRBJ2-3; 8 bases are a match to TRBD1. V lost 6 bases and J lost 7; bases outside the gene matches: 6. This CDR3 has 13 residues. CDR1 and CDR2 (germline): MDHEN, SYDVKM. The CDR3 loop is CASRDTGGNTQYF. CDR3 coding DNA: TGTGCCAGCAGGGATACAGGGGGTAATACGCAGTATTTT.

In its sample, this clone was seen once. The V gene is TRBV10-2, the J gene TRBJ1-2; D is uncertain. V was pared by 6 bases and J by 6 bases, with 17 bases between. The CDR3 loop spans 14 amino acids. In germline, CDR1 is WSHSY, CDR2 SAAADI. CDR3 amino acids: CASRIGSDFNGYTF. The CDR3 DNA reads TGCGCCAGCAGAATAGGCAGCGATTTTAATGGCTACACCTTC.

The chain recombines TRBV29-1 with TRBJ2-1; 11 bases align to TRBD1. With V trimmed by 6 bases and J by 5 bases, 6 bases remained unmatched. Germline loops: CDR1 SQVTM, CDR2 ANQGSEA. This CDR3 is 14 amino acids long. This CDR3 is CSVVGQGANNEQFF. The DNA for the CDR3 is TGCAGCGTAGTAGGACAGGGGGCGAACAATGAGCAGTTCTTC.

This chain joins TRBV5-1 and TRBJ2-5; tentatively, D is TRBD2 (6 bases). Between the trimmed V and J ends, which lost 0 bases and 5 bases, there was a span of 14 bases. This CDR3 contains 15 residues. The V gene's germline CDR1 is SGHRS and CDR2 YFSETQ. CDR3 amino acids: CASSLDQGGKETQYF. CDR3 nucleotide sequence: TGCGCCAGCAGCTTGGATCAGGGCGGGAAGGAGACCCAGTACTTC. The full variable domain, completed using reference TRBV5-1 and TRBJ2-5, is KAGVTQTPRYLIKTRGQQVTLSCSPISGHRSVSWYQQTPGQGLQFLFEYFSETQRNKGNFPGRFSGRQFSNSRSEMNVSTLELGDSALYLCASSLDQGGKETQYFGPGTRLLVL.

The CDR3 spells CASSPGTTMNTEAFF. The CDR3, as DNA: TGTGCCAGCTCACCAGGGACAACAATGAACACTGAAGCTTTCTTT. V and J are TRBV18 and TRBJ1-1; a possible D gene is TRBD1 (6 bases). The CDR3 is 15 residues long. Between the trimmed V and J ends, which lost 2 bases and 0 bases, there was a span of 10 bases. Germline V gives CDR1 KGHSH, CDR2 LQKENI.

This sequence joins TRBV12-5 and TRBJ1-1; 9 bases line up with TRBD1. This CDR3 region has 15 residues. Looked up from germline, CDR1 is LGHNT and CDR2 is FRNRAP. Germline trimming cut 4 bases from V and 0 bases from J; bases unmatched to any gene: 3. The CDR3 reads CASGSGTGLNTEAFF. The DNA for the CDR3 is TGTGCTAGTGGTTCCGGGACAGGGTTGAACACTGAAGCTTTCTTT.

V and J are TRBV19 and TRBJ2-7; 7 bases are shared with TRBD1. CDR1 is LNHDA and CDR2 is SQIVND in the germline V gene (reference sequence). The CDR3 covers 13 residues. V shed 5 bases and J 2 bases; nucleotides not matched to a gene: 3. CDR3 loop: CASSFDRAYEQYF. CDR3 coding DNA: TGTGCCAGTAGTTTCGACAGGGCCTACGAGCAGTACTTC.

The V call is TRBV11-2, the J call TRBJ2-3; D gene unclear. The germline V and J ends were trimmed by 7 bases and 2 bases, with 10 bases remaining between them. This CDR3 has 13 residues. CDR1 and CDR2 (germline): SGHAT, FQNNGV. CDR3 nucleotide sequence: TGTGCCAGCACCCCCCTTTCCACAGATACGCAGTATTTT. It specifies CASTPLSTDTQYF.

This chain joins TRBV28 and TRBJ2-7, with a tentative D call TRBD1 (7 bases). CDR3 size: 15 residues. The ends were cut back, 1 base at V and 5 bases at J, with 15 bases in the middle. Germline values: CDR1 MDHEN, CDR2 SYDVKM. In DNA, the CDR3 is TGTGCCAGCAGTTTATTGGTGCAGGGGGGCCACGAGCAGTACTTC. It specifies CASSLLVQGGHEQYF.

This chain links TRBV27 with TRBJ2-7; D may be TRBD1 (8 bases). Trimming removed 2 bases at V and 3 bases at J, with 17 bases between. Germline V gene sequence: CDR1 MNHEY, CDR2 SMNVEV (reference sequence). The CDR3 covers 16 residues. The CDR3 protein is CASSLGPTGDYYEQYF. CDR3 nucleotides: TGTGCCAGCAGTTTAGGCCCGACAGGGGACTACTACGAGCAGTACTTC.

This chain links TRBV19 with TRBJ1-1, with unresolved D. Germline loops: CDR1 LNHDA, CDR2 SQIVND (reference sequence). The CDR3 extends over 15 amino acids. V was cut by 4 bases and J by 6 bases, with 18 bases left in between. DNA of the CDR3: TGTGCCAGTAGTACGCAAGACCGGGAGGCCGCTGAAGCTTTCTTT. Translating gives CASSTQDREAAEAFF.

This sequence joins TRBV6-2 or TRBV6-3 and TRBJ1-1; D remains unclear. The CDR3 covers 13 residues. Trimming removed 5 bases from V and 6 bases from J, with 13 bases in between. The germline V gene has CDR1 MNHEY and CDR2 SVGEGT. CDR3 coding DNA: TGTGCCAGCAGTCTTGAGGGTTCCGCTGAAGCTTTCTTT. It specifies CASSLEGSAEAFF.

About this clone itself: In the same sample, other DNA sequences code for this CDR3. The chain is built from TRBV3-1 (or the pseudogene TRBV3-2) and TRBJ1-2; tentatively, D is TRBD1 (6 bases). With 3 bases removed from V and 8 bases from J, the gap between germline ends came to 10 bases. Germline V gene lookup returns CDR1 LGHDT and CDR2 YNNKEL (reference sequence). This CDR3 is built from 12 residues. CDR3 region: CASSQGAGGYTF. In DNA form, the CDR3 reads TGTGCCAGCAGCCAGGGGGCCGGCGGCTACACCTTC.

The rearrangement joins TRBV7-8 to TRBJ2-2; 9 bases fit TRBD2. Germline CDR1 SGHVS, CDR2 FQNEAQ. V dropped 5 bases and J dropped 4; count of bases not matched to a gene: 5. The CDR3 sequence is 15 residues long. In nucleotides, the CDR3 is TGTGCCAGCAGCCACGTAGCGGGAGTCACCGGGGAGCTGTTTTTT. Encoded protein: CASSHVAGVTGELFF.

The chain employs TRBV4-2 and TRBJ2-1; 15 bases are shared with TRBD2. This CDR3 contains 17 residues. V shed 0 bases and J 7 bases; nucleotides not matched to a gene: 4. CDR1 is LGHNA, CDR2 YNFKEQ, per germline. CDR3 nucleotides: TGTGCCAGCAGCCAAGATGGACTAGCGGGAGGGAAGAATGAGCAGTTCTTC. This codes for CASSQDGLAGGKNEQFF.

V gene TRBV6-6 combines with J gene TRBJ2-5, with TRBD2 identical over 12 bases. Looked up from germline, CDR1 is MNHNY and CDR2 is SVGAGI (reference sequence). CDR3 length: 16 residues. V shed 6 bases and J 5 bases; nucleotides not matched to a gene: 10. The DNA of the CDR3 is TGTGCCAGCAGACTATCTAGCGGGAGGGCGGGTGAGACCCAGTACTTC. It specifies CASRLSSGRAGETQYF.

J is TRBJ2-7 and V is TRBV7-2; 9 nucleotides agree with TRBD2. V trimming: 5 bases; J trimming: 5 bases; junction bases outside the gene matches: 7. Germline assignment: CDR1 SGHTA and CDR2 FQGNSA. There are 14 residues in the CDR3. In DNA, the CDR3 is TGTGCCAGCAGCGTGATAAGCGGGAGGAACGAGCAGTACTTC. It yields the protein CASSVISGRNEQYF.

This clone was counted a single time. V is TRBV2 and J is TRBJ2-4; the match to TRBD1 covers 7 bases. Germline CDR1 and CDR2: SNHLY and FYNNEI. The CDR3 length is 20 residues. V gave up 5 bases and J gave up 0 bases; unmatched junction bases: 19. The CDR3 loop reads CASSLSQTGVGILAKNIQYF. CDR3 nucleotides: TGTGCCAGCAGTTTGAGCCAAACAGGGGTGGGGATACTAGCCAAAAACATTCAGTACTTC.

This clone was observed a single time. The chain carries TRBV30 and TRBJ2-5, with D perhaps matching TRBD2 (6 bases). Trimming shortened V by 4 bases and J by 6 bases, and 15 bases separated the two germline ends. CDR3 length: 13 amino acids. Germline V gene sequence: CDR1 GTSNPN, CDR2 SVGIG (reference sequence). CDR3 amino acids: CAWTLTSPKTQYF. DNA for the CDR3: TGTGCCTGGACTTTGACTAGTCCTAAGACCCAGTACTTC.

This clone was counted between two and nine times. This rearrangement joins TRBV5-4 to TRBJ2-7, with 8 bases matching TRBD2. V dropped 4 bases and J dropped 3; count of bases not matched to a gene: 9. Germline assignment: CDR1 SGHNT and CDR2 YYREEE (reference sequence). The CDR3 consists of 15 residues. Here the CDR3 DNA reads TGTGCCAGCAGCCATGGGACTAGAGGAGACTACGAGCAGTACTTC. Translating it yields CASSHGTRGDYEQYF.

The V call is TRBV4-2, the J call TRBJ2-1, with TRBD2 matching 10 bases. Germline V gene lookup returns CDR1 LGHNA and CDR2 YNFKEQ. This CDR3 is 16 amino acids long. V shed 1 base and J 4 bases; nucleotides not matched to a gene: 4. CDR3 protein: CASSQGWTSGYNEQFF. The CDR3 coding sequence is TGTGCCAGCAGCCAAGGATGGACTAGCGGTTACAATGAGCAGTTCTTC.

Written as DNA, the CDR3 is TGTGCCAGCAGCCCCTCCGGGACCTACGAGCAGTACTTC. Amino acid sequence: CASSPSGTYEQYF. The chain couples TRBV5-8 to TRBJ2-7; a possible D gene is TRBD2 (5 bases). This CDR3 is built from 13 residues. Per the germline V gene, CDR1 is SGHTS and CDR2 is YDEGEE. The V end was cut by 4 bases, the J end by 2 bases, with 10 bases between.

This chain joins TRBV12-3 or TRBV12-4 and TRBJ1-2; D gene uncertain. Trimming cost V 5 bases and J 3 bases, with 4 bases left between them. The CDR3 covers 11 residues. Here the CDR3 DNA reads TGTGCCAGCAGTCCTCACTATGGCTACACCTTC. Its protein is CASSPHYGYTF.

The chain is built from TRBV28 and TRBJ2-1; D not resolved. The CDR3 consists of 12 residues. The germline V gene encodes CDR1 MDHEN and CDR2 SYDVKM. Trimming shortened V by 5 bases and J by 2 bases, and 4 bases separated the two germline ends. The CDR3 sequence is CASSPAYNEQFF. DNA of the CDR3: TGTGCCAGCAGTCCAGCCTACAATGAGCAGTTCTTC. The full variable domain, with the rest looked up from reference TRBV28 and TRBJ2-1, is DVKVTQSSRYLVKRTGEKVFLECVQDMDHENMFWYRQDPGLGLRLIYFSYDVKMKEKGDIPEGYSVSREKKERFSLILESASTNQTSMYLCASSPAYNEQFFGPGTRLTVL.